Presented here are 32 T cell receptor beta chains from one specimen sequenced in a study of T-cell reconstitution after alpha-beta-depleted transplantation in children. A TCRbeta library incorporating unique molecular identifiers was prepared. TCRdb passed the PCR reads through MiXCR, listing each CDR3 protein once. The profile shows around 600,000 distinct CDR3 sequences, 16% of them singletons. Here the sequenced sample was PBMCs from the stem cell graft donor, taken from the stem cell graft. These receptors were collected from a human donor who donated a stem cell graft to a child with acute myeloid leukemia.

To note about this clonotype: With a much larger clone just one base away, this may be a read error. V gene TRBV20-1 combines with J gene TRBJ1-2, with 9 bases lining up with TRBD1. Germline loops: CDR1 DFQATT, CDR2 SNEGSKA (reference sequence). The CDR3 is made up of 13 amino acids. In nucleotides, the CDR3 is TGCAGTGCGAGGGGACAGGGACACTATCGCTACACCTTC. This gives the protein CSARGQGHYRYTF.

The chain employs TRBV10-3 and TRBJ2-5, with 10 bases fitting TRBD1. The CDR3 is made up of 14 amino acids. J gave up 4 bases and V 4 bases, and 3 bases lay outside the gene matches. Germline CDR1 is ENHRY and CDR2 is SYGVKD. In DNA, the CDR3 is TGTGCCATCAGTGCAGGACAGGGGGTAGAGACCCAGTACTTC. Encoded protein: CAISAGQGVETQYF.

A word on this clonotype: The germline gene is not matched at one end of the junction; a read error may be the cause. The chain links TRBV6-1 to TRBJ2-7, with D possibly TRBD1 on 7 matching bases. CDR3 length equals 13 residues. Germline V gene lookup returns CDR1 MNHNS and CDR2 SASEGT. CDR3 residues: CASSDRGVYDQYF. CDR3 nucleotide sequence: TGTGCCAGCAGTGACAGGGGGGTCTACGACCAGTACTTC.

This clonotype was counted ten times or more. The rearrangement links TRBV12-3 or TRBV12-4 to TRBJ2-3; no firm D call. Trimming pared 7 bases from V and 2 bases from J, leaving 10 bases between. The CDR3 extends over 13 amino acids. CDR3 nucleotides: TGTGCCAGCATCGGCAGCTTCACAGATACGCAGTATTTT. Protein product: CASIGSFTDTQYF.

This clonotype was found many times. This chain uses TRBV7-2 with TRBJ2-7; a possible D gene is TRBD1 (5 bases). The CDR3 runs 14 residues. Looked up from germline, CDR1 is SGHTA and CDR2 is FQGNSA. Trimming stripped 0 bases from V and 3 bases from J, with 9 bases between. Here the CDR3 DNA reads TGTGCCAGCAGCTTAGCTGCAGGGAACTACGAGCAGTACTTC. Protein product: CASSLAAGNYEQYF.

There are a few counts of this clonotype. CDR3 nucleotides: TGTGCCAGCAGCTTCGATTCTTCCGGGGCTGGCTATGGCTACACCTTC. This gives the protein CASSFDSSGAGYGYTF. The chain links TRBV7-2 to TRBJ1-2, with D perhaps TRBD1 (5 bases). Deletions cut 3 bases from V and 4 bases from J, with 18 bases between. CDR1 SGHTA and CDR2 FQGNSA come from the germline V gene. The CDR3 is 16 amino acids. Variable domain in full (rest from reference TRBV7-2 and TRBJ1-2): GAGVSQSPSNKVTEKGKDVELRCDPISGHTALYWYRQSLGQGLEFLIYFQGNSAPDKSGLPSDRFSAERTGGSVSTLTIQRTQQEDSAVYLCASSFDSSGAGYGYTFGSGTRLTVV.

This clonotype has more than one count but fewer than ten. V is TRBV9 and J is TRBJ2-1; maybe TRBD2 (5 bases). The germline V gene has CDR1 SGDLS and CDR2 YYNGEE. V lost 2 bases, J lost 2 bases, and 17 bases lay in between. This CDR3 has 17 amino acids. Here the CDR3 reads CASSVSLGSPAYNEQFF. The DNA of the CDR3 is TGTGCCAGCAGCGTTTCCCTGGGGAGCCCGGCCTACAATGAGCAGTTCTTC.

This chain uses TRBV12-3 or TRBV12-4 with TRBJ2-3; 8 nucleotides align to TRBD2. This CDR3 comprises 15 residues. V lost 3 bases, J lost 3 bases, and 5 bases stayed unmatched. The CDR3 loop reads CASSFPGLGTDTQYF. The CDR3, as DNA: TGTGCCAGCAGTTTCCCGGGACTAGGGACAGATACGCAGTATTTT.

This chain joins TRBV20-1 and TRBJ2-7; D call uncertain. CDR3 length equals 15 residues. V gave up 0 bases and J gave up 5 bases, with 17 bases separating them. In germline, CDR1 is DFQATT, CDR2 SNEGSKA (reference sequence). CDR3 sequence (DNA): TGCAGTGCTAGAGATCAGGACGGCCTTTTGGACGAGCAGTACTTC. Translating it yields CSARDQDGLLDEQYF.

This clonotype was counted many times. The gene calls are TRBV4-3 and TRBJ2-1; D is undetermined. Trimming took 1 base from V and 8 from J, leaving 9 bases between them. CDR1 is LGHNA and CDR2 is YSLEER in the germline V gene. The CDR3 contains 13 residues. CDR3 in DNA: TGCGCCAGCAGCCAAGTGCGGAGAGATGAGCAGTTCTTC. It specifies CASSQVRRDEQFF.

The chain's CDR3 is CASSILAGGTYEQYV. The CDR3 coding sequence is TGTGCCAGCAGCATACTAGCGGGGGGGACCTACGAGCAGTACGTC. The chain is built from TRBV21-1 and TRBJ2-7; TRBD2 was called by the table and not checked on the DNA. TRBV21-1 is a pseudogene segment. CDR3 length equals 15 residues.

This clonotype was seen ten or more times. The chain uses TRBV20-1 and TRBJ1-2; D is ambiguous. Trimming pared 4 bases from V and 3 bases from J, leaving 9 bases between. Germline V lookup: CDR1 DFQATT, CDR2 SNEGSKA (reference sequence). The CDR3 is 12 residues long. This CDR3 is CSAKAEHYGYTF. The CDR3 DNA is TGCAGTGCTAAGGCAGAGCACTATGGCTACACCTTC.

The chain joins TRBV5-6 to TRBJ2-1; 8 bases fit TRBD2. Germline V CDR1 and CDR2: SGHDT, YYEEEE. This CDR3 has 15 amino acids. The V gene end was trimmed by 4 bases and the J gene end by 0 bases; junction bases not matched to a gene: 3. The CDR3 loop is CASSRGGNSYNEQFF. DNA for the CDR3: TGTGCCAGCAGCCGCGGGGGGAACTCCTACAATGAGCAGTTCTTC.

In this sample, this clonotype turned up many times. This rearrangement joins TRBV12-3 or TRBV12-4 to TRBJ2-5; 7 bases agree with TRBD2. J lost 2 bases, V lost 5 bases, and 5 bases had no gene match. The CDR3 covers 14 residues. The CDR3 reads CASSGRGGQETQYF. The CDR3 region has the DNA TGTGCCAGCAGTGGGAGGGGTGGGCAAGAGACCCAGTACTTC.

The chain has TRBV27 and TRBJ2-2; 10 positions agree with TRBD2. The V gene end was trimmed by 3 bases and the J gene end by 5 bases; junction bases not matched to a gene: 3. CDR1 is MNHEY, CDR2 SMNVEV, per germline (reference sequence). The CDR3 consists of 15 residues. The CDR3 bases are TGTGCCAGCAGTTTGACTAGCGGGTCTACCGGGGAGCTGTTTTTT. It encodes CASSLTSGSTGELFF.

Ten or more counts support this clonotype. The J gene is TRBJ2-3, the V gene TRBV9; 7 bases are shared with TRBD1. The germline gives CDR1 SGDLS, CDR2 YYNGEE. The CDR3 runs to 14 residues. V was clipped by 4 bases and J by 6 bases; unmatched bases: 8. The CDR3 DNA follows: TGTGCCAGCAGCCCCTTTGACAGGGACGATACGCAGTATTTT. It specifies CASSPFDRDDTQYF. The full variable domain, in which reference TRBV9 and TRBJ2-3 provide the parts outside the CDR3, is DSGVTQTPKHLITATGQRVTLRCSPRSGDLSVYWYQQSLDQGLQFLIQYYNGEERAKGNILERFSAQQFPDLHSELNLSSLELGDSALYFCASSPFDRDDTQYFGPGTRLTVL.

The J gene is TRBJ1-3, the V gene TRBV20-1, with a possible D match to TRBD1 (5 bases). Germline values: CDR1 DFQATT, CDR2 SNEGSKA (reference sequence). This CDR3 contains 14 residues. V was pared by 0 bases and J by 4 bases, with 10 bases between. CDR3 nucleotide sequence: TGCAGTGCTAGAGATCGACAGACGGGAAACACCATATATTTT. This translates into CSARDRQTGNTIYF.

This clonotype showed up many times. V gene TRBV5-5 combines with J gene TRBJ2-1, with 7 nucleotides matching TRBD1. Germline loops: CDR1 SGHKS, CDR2 YYEKEE (reference sequence). J gave up 9 bases and V 0 bases, and 9 bases lay outside the gene matches. The CDR3 extends over 15 amino acids. The CDR3 protein is CASSLGGTETFEQFF. In DNA, the CDR3 is TGTGCCAGCAGCTTGGGTGGGACAGAGACCTTTGAGCAGTTCTTC.

This clonotype was observed at least ten times. The CDR3 sequence is CSASALLTPASGTQYF. In DNA form, the CDR3 reads TGCAGTGCTAGTGCACTACTCACCCCAGCAAGTGGTACCCAGTACTTC. The chain uses TRBV20-1 and TRBJ2-5; D not resolved. The CDR3 has 16 residues. Germline V lookup: CDR1 DFQATT, CDR2 SNEGSKA (reference sequence). V lost 3 bases and J lost 8, with 25 bases in between.

This clonotype was recorded a few times. The V call is TRBV7-2, the J call TRBJ1-6; tentatively, D is TRBD1 (6 bases). Germline V gives CDR1 SGHTA, CDR2 FQGNSA. The V gene lost 5 bases and the J gene lost 6 bases, with 14 bases spanning the gap. There are 15 residues in the CDR3. CDR3 in DNA: TGTGCCAGCAGCCCTCGCCAGGGGTCTAATTCACCCCTCCACTTT. Translating it yields CASSPRQGSNSPLHF.

The chain couples TRBV6-1 to TRBJ1-1; perhaps TRBD1 as D (5 bases). CDR1 MNHNS and CDR2 SASEGT come from the germline V gene. This CDR3 is 13 amino acids long. Trimming took 7 bases from V and 0 from J, leaving 9 bases between them. The CDR3 coding sequence is TGTGCCAGCATGGGGGGGGTGAACACTGAAGCTTTCTTT. This encodes CASMGGVNTEAFF.

There are many counts of this clonotype. The chain uses TRBV6-5 and TRBJ1-1; 9 bases are a match to TRBD1. The CDR3 extends over 15 amino acids. CDR1 MNHEY and CDR2 SVGAGI come from the germline V gene. With V trimmed by 2 bases and J by 1 base, 2 bases remained unmatched. CDR3 residues: CASSYGTGRNTEAFF. CDR3 DNA: TGTGCCAGCAGTTACGGGACAGGGCGGAACACTGAAGCTTTCTTT.

In this sample, this clonotype turned up many times. The chain recombines TRBV10-3 with TRBJ1-5, with D perhaps TRBD1 (5 bases). The CDR3 spans 12 residues. The V end lost 4 bases, the J end lost 6 bases, and 7 bases lay between the germline ends. Germline lookup yields CDR1 ENHRY and CDR2 SYGVKD. The CDR3 loop is CAISAGLQPQHF. The DNA of the CDR3 is TGTGCCATCAGTGCAGGGCTTCAGCCCCAGCATTTT.

A remark on this clonotype: This clone may be a read error of a much larger clone one base away. The chain has TRBV11-2 and TRBJ2-3, with TRBD2 matching 8 bases. The CDR3 runs 17 residues. Germline V CDR1 and CDR2: SGHAT, FQNNGV. J gave up 1 base and V 1 base, and 7 bases lay outside the gene matches. The CDR3 reads CASSLARSGGRTDTQYF. CDR3 DNA: TGTGCCAGCAGCTTAGCTCGGAGCGGGGGACGCACAGATACGCAGTATTTT.

Remarks on this clonotype: This likely reflects a read error, since a far larger clone is one base away. The gene calls are TRBV12-3 or TRBV12-4 and TRBJ2-2, with 9 nucleotides matching TRBD2. The CDR3 covers 15 residues. V lost 5 bases and J lost 4; bases outside the gene matches: 5. CDR3 loop: CASSLELAGTGELFF. For the CDR3, the DNA is TGTGCCAGCAGTCTCGAACTAGCGGGCACCGGGGAGCTGTTTTTT.

This clonotype has more than one count but fewer than ten. This chain connects TRBV6-4 to TRBJ1-5; D is ambiguous. The germline CDR1 and CDR2 sequences are MRHNA and SNTAGT. The CDR3 runs to 15 residues. Trimming pared 8 bases from V and 1 base from J, leaving 15 bases between. The CDR3 loop reads CASPRADFSNQPQHF. CDR3 coding DNA: TGTGCCAGCCCGAGGGCGGATTTCAGCAATCAGCCCCAGCATTTT.

This clonotype showed up many times. The chain has TRBV29-1 and TRBJ2-2, with D possibly matching TRBD1 (6 bases). The CDR3 has 13 amino acids. Germline CDR1 and CDR2: SQVTM and ANQGSEA. The V end was cut by 2 bases, the J end by 4 bases, with 8 bases between. CDR3 bases: TGCAGCGTTGAAAGACAGGTCACCGGGGAGCTGTTTTTT. Its translation is CSVERQVTGELFF.

J is TRBJ2-1 and V is TRBV24-1; possible D gene TRBD2, 7 bases. The V end was cut by 5 bases, the J end by 3 bases, with 13 bases between. The CDR3 runs 15 residues. In germline, CDR1 is KGHDR, CDR2 SFDVKD. CDR3 in DNA: TGTGCCACCAGTGTCGGGGGGCCTAACTACAATGAGCAGTTCTTC. Encoded protein: CATSVGGPNYNEQFF.

The chain combines TRBV10-3 with TRBJ2-5, with 10 bases lining up with TRBD2. Germline CDR1 is ENHRY and CDR2 is SYGVKD. Trimming removed 3 bases from V and 5 bases from J; junction bases left unmatched: 6. The CDR3 contains 15 residues. CDR3 nucleotides: TGTGCCATCAGTGAAGCCCTAGCGGGGGAGGAGACCCAGTACTTC. It yields the protein CAISEALAGEETQYF.

This clonotype has a handful of counts. This chain links TRBV4-1 with TRBJ1-2, with D possibly matching TRBD1 (5 bases). The germline V and J ends were trimmed by 3 bases and 0 bases, with 14 bases remaining between them. Germline values: CDR1 MGHRA, CDR2 YSYEKL. This CDR3 has 16 amino acids. The CDR3 DNA follows: TGCGCCAGCAGCCATGCCGGGGCCACCGCTAACTATGGCTACACCTTC. Its protein is CASSHAGATANYGYTF.

The rearrangement uses TRBV12-3 or TRBV12-4 and TRBJ2-3; D unresolved. V was cut by 4 bases and J by 6 bases, with 8 bases left in between. The CDR3 consists of 12 residues. The CDR3 nucleotides read TGTGCCAGCAGTTCGCTGCCCGATACGCAGTATTTT. Protein sequence: CASSSLPDTQYF.

This clonotype was recorded at least ten times. The V gene is TRBV6-2 or TRBV6-3, the J gene TRBJ1-1; D unclear. The V end lost 2 bases, the J end lost 5 bases, and 12 bases lay between the germline ends. Germline CDR1 MNHEY, CDR2 SVGEGT. The CDR3 consists of 14 residues. The chain's CDR3 is CASSYDGLRTEAFF. The CDR3 nucleotides read TGTGCCAGCAGTTACGACGGACTAAGAACTGAAGCTTTCTTT.